The rows below give T cell receptor beta chains drawn from one sample of a study of T cell repertoires in cytomegalovirus infection. Via MiXCR, TCRdb re-called the reads, giving one row per CDR3 protein. The sample gives some 900,000 distinct CDR3 sequences, approximately 30% of which show up once; around 12% is in the top ten. Which antigens these TCRs recognize remains unknown. Material: cultured CD8+ T cells from PBMCs, obtained from culture after CMV antigen stimulation. The receptors derive from a human donor in good health (CMV status not recorded). Some clones in this sample may be carry-over from other donors' samples. Both conserved end residues are part of each CDR3. Each record gives: V gene, J gene, CDR3 protein.

TRBV6-5,TRBJ2-2,CASSYSEDRNTGELFF
TRBV12-3/TRBV12-4,TRBJ1-5,CASSKQAGNQPQHF
TRBV7-9,TRBJ2-2,CASSFSGTSNTGELFF
TRBV15,TRBJ2-3,CATSRVRASRADTQYF
TRBV7-6,TRBJ2-1,CASSQGIAGGFYNEQFF
TRBV28,TRBJ2-1,CANKLVKGTPRYNEQFF
TRBV7-6,TRBJ2-7,CASSSEGVSYEQYF
TRBV7-2,TRBJ2-7,CASSLFYRSSYEQYF
TRBV15,TRBJ2-3,CATSPRRIPTDTQYF
TRBV12-3/TRBV12-4,TRBJ2-5,CASSSRETFQETQYF
TRBV27,TRBJ1-6,CASSPLRSSYNSPLHF
TRBV25-1,TRBJ2-3,CASSDWGRTDTQYF
TRBV5-1,TRBJ2-3,CASSLLKQASTDTQYF
TRBV6-5,TRBJ2-2,CASSTEGQDSNTGELFF
TRBV19,TRBJ1-2,CASSITTGQGAGYTF
TRBV11-2,TRBJ1-1,CASSLRVLNTEAFF
TRBV7-9,TRBJ2-7,CASSLSGRDYEQYF
TRBV27,TRBJ2-3,CASSDDLAGATDTQYF
TRBV7-2,TRBJ2-1,CASSVGVASGGAEFF
TRBV5-1,TRBJ1-3,CASSLALPSRGNLSGNTIYF
TRBV4-1,TRBJ2-2,CASSHPGTGYTGELFF
TRBV6-1,TRBJ1-6,CASSWDRPEVNSPLHF
TRBV2,TRBJ1-4,CASSEALLGRAPYNEKLFF
TRBV19,TRBJ2-1,CASSIAGLENNEQFF
TRBV4-3,TRBJ1-2,CASSQAWDGGTYGYTF
TRBV4-1,TRBJ1-1,CASSQDTGYNTEAFF
TRBV6-1,TRBJ1-1,CASSTGPNTEAFF
TRBV4-1,TRBJ1-1,CASSQEEGWTVEAFF
TRBV7-2,TRBJ1-1,CASSLVTGTYTEAFF
TRBV18,TRBJ2-1,CASSPPGTSGTYNEQFF
TRBV7-9,TRBJ1-2,CASSSHHDGNYGYTF
TRBV7-9,TRBJ2-3,CASSLGLAGARDTQYF
TRBV6-5,TRBJ2-3,CASSLGEGDYTDTQYF
TRBV5-4,TRBJ1-2,CASSPTWDREGYTF
TRBV15,TRBJ2-7,CATSPSRGVSSYEQYF
TRBV27,TRBJ1-6,CASSTRQGHNSPLHF
TRBV6-2/TRBV6-3,TRBJ2-5,CASRSQGAETQYF
TRBV9,TRBJ2-3,CASSPRRGLAGGSDTQYF
TRBV25-1,TRBJ1-6,CASSEFGGSSALHF
TRBV7-8,TRBJ2-3,CASSYAGGGYTDTQYF
TRBV7-6,TRBJ2-7,CASSVTGQYEQYF
TRBV28,TRBJ2-6,CASSLVTAPRANVLTF
TRBV4-3,TRBJ2-3,CASSQVESTDTQYF
TRBV12-3/TRBV12-4,TRBJ1-1,CASTHIGGASEAFF
TRBV7-8,TRBJ1-4,CASRLQGSLFF
TRBV2,TRBJ2-7,CASSERHSGVNYEQYF
TRBV29-1,TRBJ2-5,CSVEDQTGGLETRYF
TRBV4-3,TRBJ1-4,CASSQAVRDGEKLFF
TRBV27,TRBJ1-5,CASSPQAGTGPNQPQHF
TRBV6-1,TRBJ2-2,CASSVFLAGGNTGELFF
TRBV7-9,TRBJ1-2,CASSLALQASSYGYTF
TRBV5-4,TRBJ1-5,CASSLGIHQPQHF
TRBV7-2,TRBJ2-2,CGLSRTITGELFF
TRBV27,TRBJ2-3,CASGGLASTDTQYF
TRBV5-1,TRBJ1-2,CASKMAHRANYGYTF